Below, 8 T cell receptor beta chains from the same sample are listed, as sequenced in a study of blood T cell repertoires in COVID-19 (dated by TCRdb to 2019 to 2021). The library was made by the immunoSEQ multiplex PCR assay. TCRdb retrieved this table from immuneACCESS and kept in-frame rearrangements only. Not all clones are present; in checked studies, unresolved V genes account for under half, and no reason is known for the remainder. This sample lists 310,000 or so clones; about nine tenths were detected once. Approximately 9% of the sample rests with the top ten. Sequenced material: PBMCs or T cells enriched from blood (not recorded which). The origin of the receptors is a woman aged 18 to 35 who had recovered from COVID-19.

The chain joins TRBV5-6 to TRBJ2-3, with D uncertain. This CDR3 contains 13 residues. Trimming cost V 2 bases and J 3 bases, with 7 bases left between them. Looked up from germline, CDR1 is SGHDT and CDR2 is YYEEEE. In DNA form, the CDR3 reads TGTGCCAGCAGCTTTCGCCGGACAGATACGCAGTATTTT. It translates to CASSFRRTDTQYF.

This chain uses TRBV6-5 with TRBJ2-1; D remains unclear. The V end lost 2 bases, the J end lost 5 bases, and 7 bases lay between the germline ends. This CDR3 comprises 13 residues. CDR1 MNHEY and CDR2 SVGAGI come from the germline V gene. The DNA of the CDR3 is TGTGCCAGCAGTTACGTCCAAAACAATGAGCAGTTCTTC. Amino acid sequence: CASSYVQNNEQFF.

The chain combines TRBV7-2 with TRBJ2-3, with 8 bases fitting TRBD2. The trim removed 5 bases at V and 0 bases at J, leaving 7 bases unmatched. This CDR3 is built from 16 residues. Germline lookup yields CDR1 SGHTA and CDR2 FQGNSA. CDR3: CASSHASGSSTDTQYF. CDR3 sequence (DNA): TGTGCCAGCAGCCATGCTAGCGGGTCTAGCACAGATACGCAGTATTTT. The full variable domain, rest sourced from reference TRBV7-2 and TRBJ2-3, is GAGVSQSPSNKVTEKGKDVELRCDPISGHTALYWYRQSLGQGLEFLIYFQGNSAPDKSGLPSDRFSAERTGGSVSTLTIQRTQQEDSAVYLCASSHASGSSTDTQYFGPGTRLTVL.

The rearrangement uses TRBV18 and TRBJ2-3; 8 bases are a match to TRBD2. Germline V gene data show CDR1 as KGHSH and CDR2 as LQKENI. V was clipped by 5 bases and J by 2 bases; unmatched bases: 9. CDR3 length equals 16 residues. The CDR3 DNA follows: TGTGCCAGCTCAGCAGCAGCGGGAGAGCCCACAGATACGCAGTATTTT. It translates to CASSAAAGEPTDTQYF. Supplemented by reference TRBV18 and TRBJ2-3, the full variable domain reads NAGVMQNPRHLVRRRGQEARLRCSPMKGHSHVYWYRQLPEEGLKFMVYLQKENIIDESGMPKERFSAEFPKEGPSILRIQQVVRGDSAAYFCASSAAAGEPTDTQYFGPGTRLTVL.

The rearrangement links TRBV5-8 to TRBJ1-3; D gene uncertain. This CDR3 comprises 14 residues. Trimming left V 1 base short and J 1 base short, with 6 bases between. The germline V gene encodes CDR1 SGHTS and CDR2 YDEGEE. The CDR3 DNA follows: TGTGCCAGCAGCTTGCGGGTATCTGGAAACACCATATATTTT. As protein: CASSLRVSGNTIYF.

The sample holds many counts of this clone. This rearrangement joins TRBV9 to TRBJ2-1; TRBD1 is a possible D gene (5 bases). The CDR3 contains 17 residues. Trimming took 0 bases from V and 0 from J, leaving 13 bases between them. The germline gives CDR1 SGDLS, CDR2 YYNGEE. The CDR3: CASSVAYRLSSYNEQFF. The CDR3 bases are TGTGCCAGCAGCGTAGCTTACAGGCTGAGCTCCTACAATGAGCAGTTCTTC.

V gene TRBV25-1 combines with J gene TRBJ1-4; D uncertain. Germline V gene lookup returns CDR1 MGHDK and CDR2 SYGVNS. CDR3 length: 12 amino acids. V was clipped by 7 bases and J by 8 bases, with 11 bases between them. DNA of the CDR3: TGTGCCAGCAAAGATTACCGGGAAAAACTGTTTTTT. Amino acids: CASKDYREKLFF.

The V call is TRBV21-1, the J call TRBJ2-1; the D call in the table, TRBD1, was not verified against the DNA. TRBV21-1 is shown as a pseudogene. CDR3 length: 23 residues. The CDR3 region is CASSKRSSGGLGDAGFSFNEQFF. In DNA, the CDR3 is TGTGCCAGCAGCAAAAGATCTTCAGGGGGCTTAGGGGACGCCGGGTTTTCGTTCAATGAGCAGTTCTTC.